These T cell receptor beta chains were read from a single sample in a study of T cells in Graves' hyperthyroidism and ophthalmopathy. Each CDR3 protein is one row after TCRdb ran MiXCR on the multiplex PCR reads. Of about 300,000 distinct CDR3 sequences in the sample, around 19% were seen once. Sample: blood. The origin of the receptors is a man aged 50 to 60 with Graves' ophthalmopathy. CDR3s include the opening cysteine and the closing phenylalanine or tryptophan. Fields, in order: D gene, V gene, clone size, J gene, CDR3 DNA, CDR3 protein. The D gene is left open where the match is weak. The size field is filled for only some rows; it gives once, few, many or a size class.

>TRBD1|TRBV6-1|.|TRBJ2-7
TGTGCCAGCAGCCTCAGACAGGGGGCGCAGTCCTACGAGCAGTACTTC
CASSLRQGAQSYEQYF
>TRBD2|TRBV6-1|many|TRBJ2-7
TGTGCCAGCAATTTAAGCGGGAGTCAGCAGTACTTC
CASNLSGSQQYF
>.|TRBV7-8|few|TRBJ1-6
TGTGCCAGCAGCTTAGACGGGGTCGGGGATTCACCCCTCCACTTT
CASSLDGVGDSPLHF
>TRBD2|TRBV12-3/TRBV12-4|.|TRBJ2-2
TGTGCCAGCAGTTTCTTCACGGGAGGGCGGGCCGGGGAGCTGTTTTTT
CASSFFTGGRAGELFF
>TRBD2|TRBV24-1|.|TRBJ2-3
TGTGCCACCAGTGATTTGTCTAGCGGGAGGTCAGATACGCAGTATTTT
CATSDLSSGRSDTQYF
>.|TRBV7-9|many|TRBJ2-3
TGTGCCAGCAGCCCCGGAGGGGTTTCAGATACGCAGTATTTT
CASSPGGVSDTQYF
>.|TRBV6-1|.|TRBJ2-5
TGTGCCAGCGAGAAGTTCGAGACCCAGTACTTC
CASEKFETQYF
>TRBD2|TRBV6-2/TRBV6-3|few|TRBJ2-7
TGTGCCAGCAGTTTCACTAGCGGGAGTAACGAGCAGTACTTC
CASSFTSGSNEQYF
>TRBD2|TRBV6-1|many|TRBJ2-1
TGTGCCAGCAGTGAAAGGTTGGCTAGCGGGGCCAGCTCCTACAATGAGCAGTTCTTC
CASSERLASGASSYNEQFF
>.|TRBV2|many|TRBJ2-4
TGTGCCAGCAGTGCGGTTACTAGCGCCAAAAACATTCAGTACTTC
CASSAVTSAKNIQYF
>TRBD1|TRBV28|few|TRBJ2-1
TGTGCCAGCAGTTTATTAACGGACAGGGGGAATGAGCAGTTCTTC
CASSLLTDRGNEQFF
>.|TRBV30|many|TRBJ2-5
TGTGCCTGGGCGACCAGCGGAGAGACCCAGTACTTC
CAWATSGETQYF
>TRBD2|TRBV6-1|many|TRBJ2-5
TGTGCCAGCAGTGGAAGACTAGCGGCCTCGGAGACCCAGTACTTC
CASSGRLAASETQYF
>.|TRBV12-3/TRBV12-4|few|TRBJ2-2
TGTGCCAGCATATTTCGCGCCGGGGAGCTGTTTTTT
CASIFRAGELFF
>TRBD2|TRBV5-1|.|TRBJ2-1
TGCGCCAGCAGGCGAGCGGGAGGGGAATACAATGAGCAGTTCTTC
CASRRAGGEYNEQFF
>TRBD1|TRBV30|many|TRBJ2-1
TGTGCCTGGAGACCCACAGGGGGCATAAATGAGCAGTTCTTC
CAWRPTGGINEQFF
>.|TRBV19|once|TRBJ2-2
TGTGCCAGTAGTATAGATCTATACAGGGGAGGAACCGGGGAGCTGTTTTTT
CASSIDLYRGGTGELFF
>TRBD2|TRBV7-2|few|TRBJ2-7
TGTGCCAGCAGCTTTAGACGGGAGGGCTCCTACGAGCAGTACTTC
CASSFRREGSYEQYF
>TRBD2|TRBV4-2|.|TRBJ2-5
TGTGCCAGCAGCCCCGGACTAGCGGGTCGAGGAGAGACCCAGTACTTC
CASSPGLAGRGETQYF
>.|TRBV29-1|many|TRBJ1-1
TGCAGCGTTGCGGTAGTGGGGGCGGGGGCTGAAGCTTTCTTT
CSVAVVGAGAEAFF
>TRBD1|TRBV6-1|.|TRBJ1-6
TGTGCCAGTCGACAGGGGGCTGTTAATTCACCCCTCCACTTT
CASRQGAVNSPLHF
>.|TRBV30|many|TRBJ2-1
TGTGCCTGGAGTGAGAGGGAACACAATGAGCAGTTCTTC
CAWSEREHNEQFF
>.|TRBV12-3/TRBV12-4|.|TRBJ1-6
TGTGCCAGCAGCGCAGACAGGACGAGGGCCAATTCACCCCTCCACTTT
CASSADRTRANSPLHF
>TRBD1|TRBV12-3/TRBV12-4|many|TRBJ1-1
TGTGCCAGCAGTAGAACAGGGGTAAGGACTGAAGCTTTCTTT
CASSRTGVRTEAFF
>.|TRBV5-1|few|TRBJ1-1
TGCGCCAGCAGCTTGGCAAGGGGCGGGGGGAGAGAAGCTTTCTTT
CASSLARGGGREAFF
>.|TRBV7-9|once|TRBJ2-7
TGTGCCAGCAGCCACCTTCGTGGAAGACCCTACGAGCAGTACTTC
CASSHLRGRPYEQYF
>TRBD1|TRBV6-5|.|TRBJ1-1
TGTGCCAGCAGTTACTCGACACAGGGGGCAACTTCGGCTTTCTTT
CASSYSTQGATSAFF
>.|TRBV20-1|many|TRBJ2-1
TGCAGTGCTAGAGATCTGGAGGGAGTCTACAATGAGCAGTTCTTC
CSARDLEGVYNEQFF
>.|TRBV30|.|TRBJ2-5
TGTGCCTGGAGTGTTAAAAGGTGGTCGGAGGAGACCCAGTACTTC
CAWSVKRWSEETQYF
>.|TRBV6-1|.|TRBJ1-6
TGTGCCAGCAGTTCCGGGACGGCCAGGAATTCACCCCTCCACTTT
CASSSGTARNSPLHF
>TRBD1|TRBV6-1|few|TRBJ2-2
TGTGCCAGCAGGAGGACAGGGCGAACCACCGGGGAGCTGTTTTTT
CASRRTGRTTGELFF
>.|TRBV16|.|TRBJ2-7
TGTGCCAGCAGCCAATACGCCCTAGGGGAGCAGTACTTC
CASSQYALGEQYF
>TRBD2|TRBV7-9|.|TRBJ2-7
TGTGCCAGCAGCCCCAGGGAGGGGACCGAGCAGTACTTC
CASSPREGTEQYF
>.|TRBV24-1|few|TRBJ1-1
TGTGCCACCAGGACAGAAAAGGACAGCGAGAACACTGAAGCTTTCTTT
CATRTEKDSENTEAFF
>.|TRBV3-1|many|TRBJ1-1
TGTGCCAGCAGCCAAGGTGAGGTGAACACTGAAGCTTTCTTT
CASSQGEVNTEAFF
>.|TRBV12-3/TRBV12-4|few|TRBJ1-6
TGTGCCAGCAGTCCCGCCGGGGTCTATAATTCACCCCTCCACTTT
CASSPAGVYNSPLHF
>TRBD2|TRBV3-1|.|TRBJ2-2
TGTGCCAGCAGCCAACCCACACTAGCGGGAGTTTCCGGGGAGCTGTTTTTT
CASSQPTLAGVSGELFF
>TRBD1|TRBV3-1|many|TRBJ1-6
TGTGCCAGCAGCCAAGATCGTGGACAGGCTAATTCACCCCTCCACTTT
CASSQDRGQANSPLHF
>.|TRBV30|many|TRBJ1-2
TGTGCCTGGAGTGTAAGGGAACTATATGGCTACACCTTC
CAWSVRELYGYTF
>TRBD1|TRBV28|.|TRBJ1-4
TGTGCCAGCAGTCTGACAGGGCCCAATGAAAAACTGTTTTTT
CASSLTGPNEKLFF
>.|TRBV7-8|many|TRBJ1-5
TGTGCCAGCAGGGAGGCAGGTTATAGCAATCAGCCCCAGCATTTT
CASREAGYSNQPQHF
>.|TRBV6-1|many|TRBJ1-2
TGTGCCAGCAGTGCTTCGCGCTTCGGGAACTATGGCTACACCTTC
CASSASRFGNYGYTF
>.|TRBV30|many|TRBJ1-1
TGTGCCTGGAACCGGGCGAACACTGAAGCTTTCTTT
CAWNRANTEAFF
>.|TRBV6-5|.|TRBJ1-6
TGTGCCAGCGGGACTTCGAGAACAGGGTATTCCTATAATTCACCCCTCCACTTT
CASGTSRTGYSYNSPLHF
>TRBD2|TRBV11-2|.|TRBJ2-1
TGTGCCAGCAGCCCACCTAGCGGGAGGGCTGTCAATGAGCAGTTCTTC
CASSPPSGRAVNEQFF
>TRBD1|TRBV2|.|TRBJ1-2
TGTGCCAGCAGTGACCGGGACAGAACCTATGGCTACACCTTC
CASSDRDRTYGYTF
>.|TRBV11-2|few|TRBJ1-3
TGTGCCAGCAGCTTAGGAAAGACCAACTCTGGAAACACCATATATTTT
CASSLGKTNSGNTIYF
>.|TRBV30|many|TRBJ2-3
TGTGCCTGGAGTGTTATGGAGGCAGATACGCAGTATTTT
CAWSVMEADTQYF
>.|TRBV29-1|.|TRBJ2-2
TGCAGCGCTAAAAGGACAGCCTCGAACACCGGGGAGCTGTTTTTT
CSAKRTASNTGELFF
>TRBD1|TRBV20-1|many|TRBJ2-7
TGCAGTGCCCCCCCAGGCGGACAGGAACCCTACGAGCAGTACTTC
CSAPPGGQEPYEQYF
>TRBD2|TRBV6-1|many|TRBJ2-3
TGTGCCAGCAGGTTTGGCGGGAGCCCCGCGGATACGCAGTATTTT
CASRFGGSPADTQYF
>TRBD1|TRBV2|many|TRBJ2-7
TGTGCCAGCAGTCCGGGACAGGGGTTCTCCTACGAGCAGTACTTC
CASSPGQGFSYEQYF
>.|TRBV9|.|TRBJ2-5
TGTGCCAGCAGCGTAGGAAGGGGGGAGACCCAGTACTTC
CASSVGRGETQYF